Below, 28 T cell receptor beta chains from the same sample are listed, as sequenced in a study of blood T cell repertoires in COVID-19. TCRdb's copy holds only in-frame clones and misses some; the assay was immunoSEQ multiplex PCR. This repertoire shows over 150,000 clones, roughly four fifths found once; its top ten account for roughly a tenth. The sequenced sample consisted of peripheral blood. The receptor set was obtained from a man between 65 and 85 years old with active or convalescent COVID-19.

This clone was detected once. This sequence joins TRBV30 and TRBJ1-2; no firm D call. The CDR3 sequence is 13 residues long. The V end was cut by 5 bases, the J end by 8 bases, with 18 bases between. Germline-derived CDR1 and CDR2 are GTSNPN and SVGIG (reference sequence). The CDR3, as DNA: TGTGCCTGGGCCCCGGGTCCCTGGTCCGGCTACACCTTC. Translating it yields CAWAPGPWSGYTF. Drawing the rest from reference TRBV30 and TRBJ1-2, the complete variable domain is SQTIHQWPATLVQPVGSPLSLECTVEGTSNPNLYWYRQAAGRGLQLLFYSVGIGQISSEVPQNLSASRPQDRQFILSSKKLLLSDSGFYLCAWAPGPWSGYTFGSGTRLTVV.

The V and J genes are TRBV20-1 and TRBJ2-7, with 7 bases lining up with TRBD1. The CDR3 is 11 residues long. Germline trimming cut 4 bases from V and 6 bases from J; bases unmatched to any gene: 3. Germline CDR1 reads DFQATT; CDR2 reads SNEGSKA (reference sequence). CDR3 DNA: TGCAGTGCTACGGCAGGGGGCGAGCAGTACTTC. Its translation: CSATAGGEQYF.

The rearrangement joins TRBV28 to TRBJ1-4; possible D gene TRBD1, 6 bases. Looked up from germline, CDR1 is MDHEN and CDR2 is SYDVKM. V lost 1 base and J 8 bases, leaving 14 bases between the germline ends. The CDR3 is 15 residues long. CDR3 sequence: CASSLLTGAREKLFF. CDR3 coding DNA: TGTGCCAGCAGTTTATTGACAGGAGCGAGGGAAAAACTGTTTTTT.

The chain has TRBV19 and TRBJ2-7, with 8 bases that match TRBD2. The CDR3 consists of 14 residues. Germline-derived CDR1 and CDR2 are LNHDA and SQIVND (reference sequence). J gave up 5 bases and V 7 bases, and 10 bases lay outside the gene matches. The CDR3 loop is CASKAAGVIDEQYF. DNA for the CDR3: TGTGCCAGTAAGGCAGCGGGAGTCATCGACGAGCAGTACTTC.

The gene calls are TRBV5-5 and TRBJ1-5; TRBD1 matches 7 bases. Germline loops: CDR1 SGHKS, CDR2 YYEKEE (reference sequence). V lost 0 bases and J lost 3; bases outside the gene matches: 3. CDR3 length: 15 residues. The CDR3 sequence is CASSLAGGNNQPQHF. DNA of the CDR3: TGTGCCAGCAGCTTGGCAGGGGGGAACAATCAGCCCCAGCATTTT.

This clone was seen more than once but under ten times. The chain carries TRBV28 and TRBJ2-7; 9 positions agree with TRBD1. This CDR3 has 15 residues. Germline V gene sequence: CDR1 MDHEN, CDR2 SYDVKM. J gave up 1 base and V 3 bases, and 4 bases lay outside the gene matches. The CDR3 loop reads CASSFRDRASYEQYF. The CDR3 nucleotides read TGTGCCAGCAGTTTCCGGGACAGGGCTTCCTACGAGCAGTACTTC.

V is TRBV7-8 and J is TRBJ1-6; the D gene is possibly TRBD1 (5 bases). Germline V gene data show CDR1 as SGHVS and CDR2 as FQNEAQ. V was shortened by 1 base and J by 7 bases, with 11 bases between the two germline ends. The CDR3 totals 15 residues. CDR3 amino acids: CASSLGGNRNSPLHF. The CDR3, as DNA: TGTGCCAGCAGCTTAGGGGGCAATCGGAATTCACCCCTCCACTTT.

The J gene is TRBJ2-1, the V gene TRBV5-1; D possibly corresponds to TRBD1 (5 bases). The length of the CDR3 is 14 residues. Germline V lookup: CDR1 SGHRS, CDR2 YFSETQ. V lost 5 bases to trimming and J lost 0 bases, with 9 bases between them. CDR3 protein: CASSYDSSYNEQFF. As DNA, the CDR3 is TGCGCCAGCAGTTATGACAGCTCCTACAATGAGCAGTTCTTC.

The chain joins TRBV7-8 to TRBJ2-7; 9 bases agree with TRBD2. The germline gives CDR1 SGHVS, CDR2 FQNEAQ. The CDR3 is made up of 16 amino acids. V was clipped by 2 bases and J by 3 bases; unmatched bases: 8. The CDR3 region is CASSLIAAGGDYEQYF. CDR3 DNA sequence: TGTGCCAGCAGCTTAATCGCGGCGGGAGGGGACTACGAGCAGTACTTC.

The rearrangement uses TRBV7-2 and TRBJ1-2, with 10 bases lining up with TRBD1. The length of the CDR3 is 16 residues. Germline V gene lookup returns CDR1 SGHTA and CDR2 FQGNSA. V lost 5 bases to trimming and J lost 0 bases; unmatched junction nucleotides: 6. CDR3 nucleotides: TGTGCCAGCAGCCCCGGGACAGGGGTTACTAACTATGGCTACACCTTC. This encodes CASSPGTGVTNYGYTF.

Many counts were recorded for this clone. Other DNA sequences of this sample code for an identical CDR3. CDR3 in DNA: TGTGCCAGCAGTTTGAGGGAAAACTATGGCTACACCTTC. It encodes CASSLRENYGYTF. V gene TRBV27 combines with J gene TRBJ1-2; unclear D gene. V lost 3 bases and J 2 bases, leaving 7 bases between the germline ends. The CDR3 loop spans 13 amino acids. The germline gives CDR1 MNHEY, CDR2 SMNVEV (reference sequence).

This sequence joins TRBV3-1 (or the pseudogene TRBV3-2) and TRBJ1-4, with D possibly TRBD1 on 5 matching bases. The CDR3 sequence is 14 residues long. V was trimmed by 1 base and J by 6 bases, leaving 9 bases between them. Germline values: CDR1 LGHDT, CDR2 YNNKEL (reference sequence). The CDR3 DNA is TGTGCCAGCAGCCAAGGGGGCAGGGATGAAAAACTGTTTTTT. Translating gives CASSQGGRDEKLFF.

This rearrangement joins TRBV7-2 to TRBJ2-5; D possibly corresponds to TRBD1 (6 bases). The ends were cut back, 2 bases at V and 0 bases at J, with 10 bases in the middle. The CDR3 is 15 amino acids. The germline V gene encodes CDR1 SGHTA and CDR2 FQGNSA. The DNA of the CDR3 is TGTGCCAGCAGCTTATTTGGACAGTACCAAGAGACCCAGTACTTC. Translating gives CASSLFGQYQETQYF.

This clone was recorded once. The chain is built from TRBV6-5 and TRBJ2-7, with a tentative D call TRBD1 (6 bases). The germline V and J ends were trimmed by 5 bases and 4 bases, with 9 bases remaining between them. Per the germline V gene, CDR1 is MNHEY and CDR2 is SVGAGI. This CDR3 comprises 12 residues. This CDR3 reads CASSQQGYEQYF. CDR3 coding DNA: TGTGCCAGCAGTCAACAGGGATACGAGCAGTACTTC.

The count of this clone is one. This rearrangement joins TRBV5-1 to TRBJ1-5; no clear D gene. CDR3 length: 15 residues. The V gene's germline CDR1 is SGHRS and CDR2 YFSETQ. The V end lost 0 bases, the J end lost 4 bases, and 11 bases lay between the germline ends. The CDR3 loop is CASSLDSGPNQPQHF. CDR3 nucleotides: TGCGCCAGCAGCTTGGATAGTGGGCCGAATCAGCCCCAGCATTTT.

The table lists this clone with a count of one. V and J are TRBV11-2 and TRBJ1-1; TRBD1 might be the D (6 bases). The CDR3 has 14 residues. Trimming took off 3 bases at V and 1 base at J, with 9 bases between the two ends. From germline, CDR1 is SGHAT and CDR2 FQNNGV. The CDR3 region has the DNA TGTGCCAGCAGCTTCTCGGACAGGAACACTGAAGCTTTCTTT. Its translation is CASSFSDRNTEAFF.

The chain employs TRBV2 and TRBJ1-4; a weak D match, TRBD1 (5 bases). Germline lookup yields CDR1 SNHLY and CDR2 FYNNEI. V was clipped by 6 bases and J by 8 bases, with 19 bases between them. The CDR3 spans 15 residues. Written as DNA, the CDR3 is TGTGCCAGCAGCTTTAGGACAACCCAAGTAGAAAAACTGTTTTTT. This sequence encodes CASSFRTTQVEKLFF.

This clone has a single count. The rearrangement joins TRBV28 to TRBJ2-1; 10 bases line up with TRBD2. The CDR3 is 13 residues long. Germline CDR1 reads MDHEN; CDR2 reads SYDVKM. The junction had 1 base not matched to a gene; V was cut back by 8 bases and J by 3 bases. This CDR3 is CASLAGDYNEQFF. CDR3 nucleotides: TGTGCCAGCCTAGCGGGAGACTACAATGAGCAGTTCTTC.

About this clone itself: The junction departs from germline at one end; a sequencing error may be responsible. CDR3 protein: CASSLRTGDGGELFF. In DNA, the CDR3 is TGTGCTAGCAGTCTCAGGACAGGGGATGGCGGGGAGCTGTTTTTT. The chain employs TRBV7-7 and TRBJ2-2; 9 positions agree with TRBD1. This CDR3 has 15 amino acids. CDR1 and CDR2 from the germline V gene are SSHAT and FNYEAQ (reference sequence).

This chain connects TRBV19 to TRBJ2-5; the D is unclear. The V and J ends lost 7 bases and 1 base respectively, with 19 bases between them. The V gene's germline CDR1 is LNHDA and CDR2 SQIVND (reference sequence). CDR3 size: 16 residues. CDR3: CASNQARRNTQETQYF. CDR3 DNA sequence: TGTGCCAGTAATCAAGCGAGGCGGAATACCCAAGAGACCCAGTACTTC.

The V call is TRBV2, the J call TRBJ1-1; weak D call: TRBD1 (5 bases). Germline loops: CDR1 SNHLY, CDR2 FYNNEI. This CDR3 region has 14 residues. Trimming shortened V by 4 bases and J by 4 bases, and 13 bases separated the two germline ends. The CDR3 DNA is TGTGCCAGCAGTGGTTGGGGGGTTGGCACTGAAGCTTTCTTT. Translation gives CASSGWGVGTEAFF.

This chain uses TRBV7-9 with TRBJ2-5, with D tentatively TRBD2 (7 bases). Germline CDR1 reads SEHNR; CDR2 reads FQNEAQ (reference sequence). The CDR3 sequence is 17 residues long. Trimming shortened V by 7 bases and J by 5 bases, and 26 bases separated the two germline ends. The CDR3: CASNTGAGEIEEETQYF. In DNA, the CDR3 is TGTGCCAGCAACACGGGGGCGGGGGAGATCGAAGAGGAGACCCAGTACTTC.

The rearrangement joins TRBV5-1 to TRBJ2-7, with D maybe TRBD2 (6 bases). V lost 4 bases, J lost 7 bases, and 18 bases lay in between. This CDR3 has 14 amino acids. Germline V gene lookup returns CDR1 SGHRS and CDR2 YFSETQ. The CDR3 loop is CASSLPGSAGEQYF. For the CDR3, the DNA is TGCGCCAGCAGCCTACCGGGATCCGCGGGGGAGCAGTACTTC.

The chain links TRBV15 to TRBJ2-3, with D perhaps TRBD1 (6 bases). Per germline, CDR1 LNHNV and CDR2 YYDKDF (reference sequence). This CDR3 comprises 14 residues. Trimming took off 2 bases at V and 2 bases at J, with 8 bases between the two ends. In DNA form, the CDR3 reads TGTGCCACCAGCAGATCAGGGGCCACAGATACGCAGTATTTT. It encodes CATSRSGATDTQYF. Using reference TRBV15 and TRBJ2-3 for the parts outside the CDR3, the full variable domain is DAMVIQNPRYQVTQFGKPVTLSCSQTLNHNVMYWYQQKSSQAPKLLFHYYDKDFNNEADTPDNFQSRRPNTSFCFLDIRSPGLGDTAMYLCATSRSGATDTQYFGPGTRLTVL.

The gene calls are TRBV3-1 (or the pseudogene TRBV3-2) and TRBJ1-4, with D unclear. V lost 2 bases and J lost 8, with 15 bases in between. From germline, CDR1 is LGHDT and CDR2 YNNKEL (reference sequence). This CDR3 has 15 amino acids. The chain's CDR3 is CASSQSLPGGEKLFF. DNA for the CDR3: TGTGCCAGCAGCCAATCATTGCCAGGAGGCGAAAAACTGTTTTTT.

CDR3 nucleotide sequence: TGTGCCAGCAGTGTGACGGCCGCGGGGACCCAGCATTTT. Translation: CASSVTAAGTQHF. The gene calls are TRBV27 and TRBJ1-5; D is ambiguous. Trimming stripped 5 bases from V and 11 bases from J, with 16 bases between. CDR1 and CDR2 (germline): MNHEY, SMNVEV (reference sequence). The CDR3 contains 13 residues.

The CDR3 sequence: CASSEGLAPSYEQYF. The CDR3 DNA reads TGTGCCAGCAGCGAGGGACTAGCGCCTTCCTACGAGCAGTACTTC. V is TRBV7-9 and J is TRBJ2-7; 10 bases map to TRBD2. The CDR3 consists of 15 residues. V lost 5 bases to trimming and J lost 1 base; unmatched junction nucleotides: 5. The germline gives CDR1 SEHNR, CDR2 FQNEAQ (reference sequence).

CDR3 sequence reads: CASSPSTVAYNEQFF. The CDR3 DNA is TGTGCCAGCTCACCATCCACAGTAGCCTACAATGAGCAGTTCTTC. The chain joins TRBV18 to TRBJ2-1; D gene unclear. The V end lost 2 bases, the J end lost 2 bases, and 10 bases lay between the germline ends. Germline lookup yields CDR1 KGHSH and CDR2 LQKENI. The CDR3 extends over 15 amino acids.